Here is one TCR beta chain with its context. The target antigen is unknown. Trimming stripped 1 base from V and 7 bases from J, with 9 bases between. Looked up from germline, CDR1 is SGHRS and CDR2 is YFSETQ. CDR3 length: 12 residues. This sample is drawn from a study of cytomegalovirus exposure and HLA in healthy donors. Primers included in the PCR were 60 Vbeta and 13 Jbeta primers. Profiling relied on immunoSEQ multiplex PCR, and the TCRdb table lists in-frame clones only, not all of them. The sample shows about 90,000 clones, roughly 80% of them seen only once. Study-level points and caveats: Presence/absence comparisons presumed near-even sequencing depth among donors.

The chain carries TRBV5-1 and TRBJ2-7, with a weak D call TRBD1 (6 bases). Sequenced material: PBMCs. The receptor was isolated from a man younger than 35 in good health and CMV-seronegative. In DNA form, the CDR3 reads TGCGCCAGCAGCTTGACAGGGTTTGAGCAGTACTTC. Amino acids: CASSLTGFEQYF.